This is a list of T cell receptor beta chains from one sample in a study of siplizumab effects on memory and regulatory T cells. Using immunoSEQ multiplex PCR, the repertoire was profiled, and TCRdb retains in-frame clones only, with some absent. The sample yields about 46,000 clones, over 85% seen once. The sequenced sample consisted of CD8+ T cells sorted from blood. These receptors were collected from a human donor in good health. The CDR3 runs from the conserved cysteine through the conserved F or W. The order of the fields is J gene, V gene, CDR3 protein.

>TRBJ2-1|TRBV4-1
CASSLDRYNEQFF
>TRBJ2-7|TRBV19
CASSIDPTGIYEQYF
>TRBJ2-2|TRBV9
CASSVGGRDTGELFF
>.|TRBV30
CTWTAGQGLYEQYF
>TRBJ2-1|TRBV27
CASSHRIVDNEQFF
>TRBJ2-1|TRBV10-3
CASNGHSSYNEQFF
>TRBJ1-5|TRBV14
CASSQDREAGTAKVPQHF
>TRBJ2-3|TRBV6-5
CASSLRESADTQYF
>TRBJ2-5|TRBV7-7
CASSLGQGADDWYF
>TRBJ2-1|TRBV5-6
CASSLQILADYNEQFF
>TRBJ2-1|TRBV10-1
CASSTGPSYNEQFF
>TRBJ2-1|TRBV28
CASSQTGGSGEQFF
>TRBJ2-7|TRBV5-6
CASSLASEQYF
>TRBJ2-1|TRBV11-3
CASSYAGGNEQFF
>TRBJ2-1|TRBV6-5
CASSPTEYNEQFF
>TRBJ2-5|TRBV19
CASSGKTGWPAAQYF
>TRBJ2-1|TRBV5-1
CASSSGGSDEQFF
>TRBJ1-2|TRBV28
CASRRTWGDYNYGYTF
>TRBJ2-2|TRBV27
CASSPPPGAGGATGELFF
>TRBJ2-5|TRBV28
CASRGSLETQYF
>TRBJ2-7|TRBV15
CATSPLEVADEQYF
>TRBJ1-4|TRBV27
CASGQREGGEKLFF
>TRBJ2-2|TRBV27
CASSLLGGSGELFF
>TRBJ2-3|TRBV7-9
CASSLPQPDTQYF
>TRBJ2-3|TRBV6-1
CASSEGPWAGESTDTQYF
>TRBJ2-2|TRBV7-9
CASSPGTSGAISNTGELFF
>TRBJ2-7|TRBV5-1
CASSLFGNEQYF
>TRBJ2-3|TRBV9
CASSVVEGSLADTQYF
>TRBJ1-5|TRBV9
CASSEGNGADSNQPQHF
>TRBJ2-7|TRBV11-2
CASSLTSGSVYEQYF
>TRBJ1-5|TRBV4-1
CASSQATGPQHF
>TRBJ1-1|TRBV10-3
CAISENQAGVAEAFF
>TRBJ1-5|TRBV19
CASSNPQDRGRQPQHF
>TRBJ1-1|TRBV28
CASSPGTADTEAFF
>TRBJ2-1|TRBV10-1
CASSESGLANEQFF
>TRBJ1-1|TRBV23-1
CASSQSRHPGAEAFF
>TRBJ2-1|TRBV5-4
CASSSGNEQFF
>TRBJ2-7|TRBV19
CASSSDEDSYEQYF
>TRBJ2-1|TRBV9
CASSLWDNEQFF
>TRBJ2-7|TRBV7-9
CASSLGQGATYEQYF